This TCR beta chain was found in a study of T-cell reconstitution after alpha-beta-depleted transplantation in children. The CDR3 runs to 15 residues. The germline V gene encodes CDR1 SEHNR and CDR2 FQNEAQ (reference sequence). The germline V and J ends were trimmed by 5 bases and 1 base, with 12 bases remaining between them. A library of TCRbeta sequences, prepared with unique molecular identifiers, was generated. TCRdb re-derived calls from the PCR reads in MiXCR, one entry per CDR3 protein. This repertoire shows approximately 1,000,000 distinct CDR3 sequences, roughly 29% found once; its top ten account for roughly 30%. The table lists this clonotype with many counts.

The chain uses TRBV7-9 and TRBJ2-1; D perhaps matches TRBD1 (6 bases). The sequence came from a boy younger than two who had a stem cell transplant for SCID, so the T cells may come from the graft donor. The source material was PBMCs, mostly from graft donor cells, sampled 360 days after TCRalphabeta/CD19-depleted stem cell transplant. As DNA, the CDR3 is TGTGCCAGCAGCACTGGTACAGGGTCCTACAATGAGCAGTTCTTC. Its translation: CASSTGTGSYNEQFF.